What follows are 22 T cell receptor beta chains derived from one specimen sequenced in a study of beta chain features in type 1 diabetes listed by TCRdb under 2018. Overall study outcomes, separate from this receptor: In all four CD4+ subsets, TCRB CDR3 length was moderately but significantly shorter in type 1 diabetes patients.

Receptor libraries were prepared by the immunoSEQ multiplex PCR assay. All of the isolated RNA was reverse transcribed with the High Capacity cDNA Reverse Transcription Kit, so expressed TCRB transcripts were sequenced. TCRdb took over this immuneACCESS table, retaining in-frame rearrangements with V and J assigned. Such tables are incomplete; in checked studies, under half of the missing clones stem from an unresolved V gene, and the remainder is unexplained. The sample yields about 360,000 clones; over 9.5% were counted once. Clones ranked in the top ten supply 0.008% to 0.011% of the sample. Antigens of these TCRs are unknown. The sample taken for sequencing was naive CD4+ T cells from blood. In light of the paper, this sample's cell subset or site label describes: true naive CD4+ T cells. The receptors stem from a woman aged 18 to 35 with type 1 diabetes.

V and J are TRBV10-3 and TRBJ2-2, with D maybe TRBD1 (5 bases). V lost 4 bases, J lost 5 bases, and 14 bases lay in between. CDR3 length equals 15 residues. Germline CDR1 ENHRY, CDR2 SYGVKD. The CDR3 DNA reads as TGTGCCATCAGTGGCCTGGACCAGGGAACCGGGGAGCTGTTTTTT. This gives the protein CAISGLDQGTGELFF.

The J gene is TRBJ2-7, the V gene TRBV11-1; D uncertain. The ends were cut back, 2 bases at V and 1 base at J, with 12 bases in the middle. This CDR3 is 15 amino acids long. CDR1 is SGHAT and CDR2 is FQDESV in the germline V gene (reference sequence). The CDR3 region is CASSLNRLRSYEQYF. As DNA, the CDR3 is TGTGCCAGCAGCTTAAATAGATTGCGATCCTACGAGCAGTACTTC. The entire variable domain, with the rest obtained from reference TRBV11-1 and TRBJ2-7, is as follows: EAEVAQSPRYKITEKSQAVAFWCDPISGHATLYWYRQILGQGPELLVQFQDESVVDDSQLPKDRFSAERLKGVDSTLKIQPAELGDSAMYLCASSLNRLRSYEQYFGPGTRLTVT.

The chain combines TRBV11-1 with TRBJ2-1; D uncertain. Germline values: CDR1 SGHAT, CDR2 FQDESV (reference sequence). The V end lost 5 bases, the J end lost 5 bases, and 4 bases lay between the germline ends. The length of the CDR3 is 11 residues. The CDR3 sequence is CASSLNNEQFF. CDR3 nucleotide sequence: TGTGCCAGCAGCCTAAACAATGAGCAGTTCTTC.

The chain has TRBV5-4 and TRBJ1-2; a weak D match, TRBD1 (6 bases). Germline V gene lookup returns CDR1 SGHNT and CDR2 YYREEE (reference sequence). The V end lost 4 bases, the J end lost 4 bases, and 11 bases lay between the germline ends. The length of the CDR3 is 13 residues. The CDR3 DNA reads as TGTGCCAGCAGCCATCGGACAGTCTATGGCTACACCTTC. This gives the protein CASSHRTVYGYTF.

This clone was seen a handful of times. The chain's CDR3 is CASSTQGGELPYEQYF. The CDR3, as DNA: TGTGCCAGTAGTACCCAAGGAGGGGAACTCCCTTACGAGCAGTACTTC. This chain joins TRBV19 and TRBJ2-7, with a tentative D call TRBD2 (6 bases). The CDR3 consists of 16 residues. From germline, CDR1 is LNHDA and CDR2 SQIVND (reference sequence). V lost 4 bases and J lost 4, with 20 bases in between. Variable domain in full (rest from reference TRBV19 and TRBJ2-7): DGGITQSPKYLFRKEGQNVTLSCEQNLNHDAMYWYRQDPGQGLRLIYYSQIVNDFQKGDIAEGYSVSREKKESFPLTVTSAQKNPTAFYLCASSTQGGELPYEQYFGPGTRLTVT.

The genes are TRBV5-1 and TRBJ2-1, with D uncertain. CDR1 and CDR2 from the germline V gene are SGHRS and YFSETQ. With 0 bases removed from V and 6 bases from J, the gap between germline ends came to 10 bases. This CDR3 region has 14 residues. The DNA for the CDR3 is TGCGCCAGCAGCTTGGGGCTAGATCCCAATGAGCAGTTCTTC. Residues: CASSLGLDPNEQFF.

This chain joins TRBV6-5 and TRBJ1-1; possible D gene TRBD1, 5 bases. Trimming removed 7 bases at V and 11 bases at J, with 17 bases between. The CDR3 spans 12 residues. Germline CDR1 and CDR2: MNHEY and SVGAGI. As DNA, the CDR3 is TGTGCCAGCACGGAGGGACCCGGGACGGCTTTCTTT. This gives the protein CASTEGPGTAFF.

This clone was seen a few times. This chain joins TRBV7-8 and TRBJ2-7; 8 bases are shared with TRBD1. The CDR3 has 14 residues. The germline V gene encodes CDR1 SGHVS and CDR2 FQNEAQ. Unmatched junction bases numbered 6, after V lost 5 bases and J lost 3 bases. The chain's CDR3 is CASSPVTGDYEQYF. As DNA, the CDR3 is TGTGCCAGCAGCCCTGTGACAGGGGACTACGAGCAGTACTTC.

In this sample, this clone turned up a few times. V and J are TRBV7-2 and TRBJ2-1, with 10 bases fitting TRBD2. Germline V gene sequence: CDR1 SGHTA, CDR2 FQGNSA. The CDR3 covers 16 residues. The ends lost 1 base at V and 7 bases at J; junction bases unmatched: 7. CDR3 in amino acids: CASSLVAGGPLNEQFF. The DNA of the CDR3 is TGTGCCAGCAGCTTAGTAGCGGGGGGCCCGCTGAATGAGCAGTTCTTC.

This clone was recorded a few times. Different DNA sequences within this sample yield the same CDR3. The rearrangement joins TRBV30 to TRBJ1-2, with D possibly matching TRBD1 (5 bases). Germline CDR1 is GTSNPN and CDR2 is SVGIG (reference sequence). The CDR3 is 12 residues long. Trimming pared 3 bases from V and 4 bases from J, leaving 9 bases between. In DNA, the CDR3 is TGTGCCTGGAGCGGGGGAGGCTATGGCTACACCTTC. It yields the protein CAWSGGGYGYTF.

This chain uses TRBV5-1 with TRBJ2-5, with TRBD1 matching 9 bases. This CDR3 spans 15 amino acids. Germline loops: CDR1 SGHRS, CDR2 YFSETQ. V was clipped by 4 bases and J by 5 bases; unmatched bases: 9. The CDR3: CASSHSDRGGETQYF. CDR3 in DNA: TGCGCCAGCAGCCATTCGGACAGGGGCGGGGAGACCCAGTACTTC.

This clone has more than one count but fewer than ten. J is TRBJ1-5 and V is TRBV27; TRBD1 matches at 9 bases. Germline CDR1 is MNHEY and CDR2 is SMNVEV (reference sequence). Trimming cost V 7 bases and J 10 bases; bases outside gene matches: 8. CDR3 size: 13 residues. CDR3 nucleotide sequence: TGTGCCAGCACCCCGGGACAGGGTCTACCCCAGCATTTT. This encodes CASTPGQGLPQHF.

The V and J genes are TRBV16 and TRBJ1-2; the D gene is possibly TRBD1 (6 bases). The CDR3 contains 13 residues. The germline V gene has CDR1 KGHSY and CDR2 FQNENV. V lost 4 bases and J 14 bases, leaving 20 bases between the germline ends. Here the CDR3 DNA reads TGTGCCAGCAGCCGGACAGTCGAGGGTGTGGGGACCTTC. It translates to CASSRTVEGVGTF.

The genes are TRBV2 and TRBJ2-3; the match to TRBD2 covers 9 bases. CDR1 is SNHLY, CDR2 FYNNEI, per germline. The J segment lost 4 bases and the V segment lost 4 bases, leaving 3 bases of the junction unmatched. The CDR3 runs 14 residues. The chain's CDR3 is CASSVAGASDTQYF. CDR3 bases: TGTGCCAGCAGTGTAGCGGGAGCCTCAGATACGCAGTATTTT.

The CDR3 here is CASSADRGSYNEQFF. The CDR3 bases are TGTGCCAGCAGCGCGGACAGGGGCTCCTACAATGAGCAGTTCTTC. This chain connects TRBV7-9 to TRBJ2-1; the match to TRBD1 covers 9 bases. Germline assignment: CDR1 SEHNR and CDR2 FQNEAQ (reference sequence). This CDR3 is built from 15 residues. V trimming: 5 bases; J trimming: 0 bases; junction bases outside the gene matches: 2. The full variable domain, rest sourced from reference TRBV7-9 and TRBJ2-1, is DTGVSQNPRHKITKRGQNVTFRCDPISEHNRLYWYRQTLGQGPEFLTYFQNEAQLEKSRLLSDRFSAERPKGSFSTLEIQRTEQGDSAMYLCASSADRGSYNEQFFGPGTRLTVL.

This clone was counted only a few times. The CDR3 nucleotides are TGTGCCAGCAGCGTAGGGATCAGGGGGAACTCCTACAATGAGCAGTTCTTC. Amino acid sequence: CASSVGIRGNSYNEQFF. This rearrangement joins TRBV9 to TRBJ2-1; 7 nucleotides agree with TRBD1. The germline CDR1 and CDR2 sequences are SGDLS and YYNGEE. The junction had 6 bases not matched to a gene; V was cut back by 0 bases and J by 0 bases. This CDR3 is 17 amino acids long.

In its sample, this clone was seen a few times. The genes are TRBV7-2 and TRBJ2-7; D perhaps matches TRBD1 (6 bases). The V end lost 6 bases, the J end lost 2 bases, and 17 bases lay between the germline ends. The CDR3 contains 15 residues. Germline assignment: CDR1 SGHTA and CDR2 FQGNSA. CDR3 nucleotide sequence: TGTGCCAGCAGTATAACAGCACAGGGCCCCTACGAGCAGTACTTC. Encoded protein: CASSITAQGPYEQYF. The variable domain in full, with the rest retrieved from reference TRBV7-2 and TRBJ2-7, is GAGVSQSPSNKVTEKGKDVELRCDPISGHTALYWYRQSLGQGLEFLIYFQGNSAPDKSGLPSDRFSAERTGGSVSTLTIQRTQQEDSAVYLCASSITAQGPYEQYFGPGTRLTVT.

The chain couples TRBV7-9 to TRBJ2-7; D perhaps matches TRBD2 (5 bases). Between the trimmed V and J ends, which lost 5 bases and 2 bases, there was a span of 13 bases. The CDR3 extends over 14 amino acids. The V gene's germline CDR1 is SEHNR and CDR2 FQNEAQ (reference sequence). The DNA of the CDR3 is TGTGCCAGCAGCCCCTTCCCGGAGGCCTACGAGCAGTACTTC. Its translation is CASSPFPEAYEQYF.

The chain carries TRBV2 and TRBJ2-3, with 10 bases lining up with TRBD1. Unmatched junction bases numbered 6, after V lost 8 bases and J lost 1 base. The germline V gene has CDR1 SNHLY and CDR2 FYNNEI. The CDR3 extends over 15 amino acids. This chain's CDR3 is CASARDRGGTDTQYF. For the CDR3, the DNA is TGTGCCAGCGCCCGGGACAGGGGTGGCACAGATACGCAGTATTTT.

This clone was seen a few times. The V and J genes are TRBV5-1 and TRBJ1-1; 7 nucleotides line up with TRBD1. Germline CDR1 reads SGHRS; CDR2 reads YFSETQ. This CDR3 comprises 15 residues. Trimming removed 0 bases from V and 7 bases from J; junction bases left unmatched: 9. The CDR3: CASSLVESGGSEAFF. In DNA form, the CDR3 reads TGCGCCAGCAGCTTGGTTGAATCAGGGGGGAGTGAAGCTTTCTTT.

This clone was detected only a few times. The chain uses TRBV10-3 and TRBJ1-1; 8 nucleotides match TRBD1. CDR1 is ENHRY and CDR2 is SYGVKD in the germline V gene. The V and J ends lost 0 bases and 5 bases, in that order; junction bases with no gene match: 2. CDR3 length: 14 residues. In DNA form, the CDR3 reads TGTGCCATCAGTGAGTCGACAGGGGTGACTGAAGCTTTCTTT. It is translated as CAISESTGVTEAFF.

This chain connects TRBV30 to TRBJ1-4; D call uncertain. The CDR3 has 12 amino acids. Trimming removed 4 bases from V and 5 bases from J, with 8 bases in between. Germline CDR1 GTSNPN, CDR2 SVGIG (reference sequence). CDR3 residues: CAWTGNNEKLFF. The CDR3 DNA follows: TGTGCCTGGACGGGAAACAATGAAAAACTGTTTTTT.